This T cell receptor beta chain stems from a study of T cells in Graves' hyperthyroidism and ophthalmopathy. Study-wide findings and caveats: In validation, the model predicted ophthalmopathy. These predictions came a median about 6.5 months before onset.

Investigators excluded patients with uncontrolled infection, other autoimmune disease, pregnancy or lactation. Based on clinical symptoms, serum thyroxine and TRAb, thyroid ultrasound and orbital computed tomography, diagnoses were reached. This clonotype was seen repeatedly, ten times or more. Its antigen is currently unknown. Template material for amplifying TCR beta CDR3 regions consisted of RNA transcripts. With the HTBI primer set, the TCR CDR3 went through a first round of RT-PCR. MiXCR, applied by TCRdb to the multiplex PCR reads, yields one record per CDR3 protein. The sample records about 560,000 distinct CDR3 sequences, around 15% being singletons. Trimming removed 4 bases at V and 4 bases at J, with 14 bases between. CDR1 is MRHNA, CDR2 SNTAGT, per germline. The CDR3 runs 14 residues.

This TCR derives from a woman between 18 and 30 years old with Graves' hyperthyroidism. What was sequenced was blood. The chain uses TRBV6-4 and TRBJ2-7; maybe TRBD2 (6 bases). In DNA form, the CDR3 reads TGTGCCAGCAGTGTACGTCGGAGGGAATACGAGCAGTACTTC. Protein product: CASSVRRREYEQYF.